Detailed here is one T cell receptor beta chain. As yet, its antigen is unknown. Sample-barcoded 5' priming and a J-beta primer mix drove a second PCR of roughly 6 to 12 cycles. Using its own MiXCR run on the 5' RACE reads, TCRdb lists one record per CDR3 protein. The table includes around 1,000,000 distinct CDR3 sequences, 20% to 25% detected once. The data originate from a study of blood T cells in healthy people across ages. Points from the study as a whole: Long-lived donors had more naive CD4+ cells and higher diversity than aged donors.

Donors were systemically healthy Caucasian individuals from Russia aged about 6 to 95 years. The data were also submitted as part of a second study, on T cells of mothers and their children. Per that study: Using approximately 1.6 ug per 15 ul, all extracted RNA underwent cDNA synthesis.

Specimen: blood. This receptor was taken from a girl aged 2 to 9 in good health.

For the CDR3, the DNA is TGTGCCAGCAGTTTCGTCGACACCGGGGAGCTGTTTTTT. Protein product: CASSFVDTGELFF. The chain couples TRBV28 to TRBJ2-2; D remains ambiguous. Trimming removed 3 bases at V and 3 bases at J, with 5 bases between. The CDR3 runs to 13 residues. The germline V gene has CDR1 MDHEN and CDR2 SYDVKM.